Listed here are 22 T cell receptor beta chains from one sample, sequenced in a study of cytomegalovirus exposure and HLA in healthy donors. PCR involved 60 Vbeta and 13 Jbeta primers. Profiling relied on immunoSEQ multiplex PCR, and the TCRdb table lists in-frame clones only, not all of them. The profile shows under 200,000 clones, about three quarters of them singletons. Sample: PBMCs. The receptors come from a man younger than 30 in good health and CMV-seronegative.

The rearrangement joins TRBV9 to TRBJ2-5; D might be TRBD2 (6 bases). The J call may be wrong; the DNA end is better matched by TRBJ2-7. The germline CDR1 and CDR2 sequences are SGDLS and YYNGEE. The CDR3 has 16 amino acids. For the CDR3, the DNA is TGTGCCAGCAGCTTCCGTGGTAGGGACTCCCCCAACGAGCAGTACTTC. Amino acid sequence: CASSFRGRDSPNEQYF.

J is TRBJ1-1 and V is TRBV19; D not resolved. This CDR3 is 10 amino acids long. From germline, CDR1 is LNHDA and CDR2 SQIVND (reference sequence). V lost 5 bases and J lost 7, with 5 bases in between. The CDR3 loop reads CASSANEAFF. The CDR3 DNA sequence: TGTGCCAGTAGTGCGAATGAAGCTTTCTTT.

The V and J genes are TRBV28 and TRBJ1-5; weak D call: TRBD1 (5 bases). V lost 6 bases, J lost 0 bases, and 9 bases lay in between. The CDR3 runs 14 residues. Per the germline V gene, CDR1 is MDHEN and CDR2 is SYDVKM. The CDR3 bases are TGTGCCAGCAGCAGCGACAGTAGCAATCAGCCCCAGCATTTT. This translates into CASSSDSSNQPQHF.

This clone was recorded a few times. The V and J genes are TRBV9 and TRBJ2-7, with D possibly TRBD2 on 6 matching bases. The CDR3 runs 15 residues. Trimming removed 0 bases from V and 1 base from J, with 11 bases in between. Germline values: CDR1 SGDLS, CDR2 YYNGEE. CDR3 nucleotide sequence: TGTGCCAGCAGCGTAGGCCCTAGCGCTTCCTACGAGCAGTACTTC. Protein product: CASSVGPSASYEQYF.

The chain recombines TRBV7-9 with TRBJ1-5, with D maybe TRBD1 (5 bases). V shed 7 bases and J shed 6 bases, with 10 bases lying between them. CDR1 is SEHNR, CDR2 FQNEAQ, per germline (reference sequence). The CDR3 runs 12 residues. CDR3 protein: CASTGGSQPQHF. CDR3 bases: TGTGCCAGCACCGGGGGAAGTCAGCCCCAGCATTTT.

This clone occurred a few times. V is TRBV2 and J is TRBJ2-7; TRBD1 is a possible D gene (6 bases). Germline V gene data show CDR1 as SNHLY and CDR2 as FYNNEI. With 4 bases removed from V and 2 bases from J, the gap between germline ends came to 6 bases. The length of the CDR3 is 12 residues. CDR3 sequence (DNA): TGTGCCAGCAGTGGGGGGCCCTACGAGCAGTACTTC. Translated: CASSGGPYEQYF.

This clone is a singleton in its sample. The sample carries other DNA sequences with the same CDR3. The chain is built from TRBV7-2 and TRBJ2-5; TRBD1 matches 7 bases. Germline V gene lookup returns CDR1 SGHTA and CDR2 FQGNSA. The CDR3 runs to 14 residues. V lost 5 bases to trimming and J lost 5 bases; unmatched junction nucleotides: 8. The CDR3 DNA reads as TGTGCCAGCAGCCCACGACAGGGTGGTGAGACCCAGTACTTC. It specifies CASSPRQGGETQYF.

The chain joins TRBV4-1 to TRBJ2-6; a possible D gene is TRBD2 (5 bases). V shed 4 bases and J shed 2 bases, with 12 bases lying between them. The germline gives CDR1 MGHRA, CDR2 YSYEKL. The CDR3 has 16 residues. Here the CDR3 DNA reads TGCGCCAGCAGCCGGACTGGCGGGCCTGGGGCCAACGTCCTGACTTTC. Protein product: CASSRTGGPGANVLTF.

This rearrangement joins TRBV18 to TRBJ2-7; the D gene is possibly TRBD1 (6 bases). Trimming stripped 0 bases from V and 4 bases from J, with 16 bases between. Germline V lookup: CDR1 KGHSH, CDR2 LQKENI. CDR3 size: 16 residues. CDR3 nucleotides: TGTGCCAGCTCACCACCGAACAGGGTGGAGGCTTACGAGCAGTACTTC. Its translation: CASSPPNRVEAYEQYF.

V usage is TRBV4-1 and J usage is TRBJ2-5; the D gene is possibly TRBD1 (6 bases). V dropped 0 bases and J dropped 0 bases, with 14 bases sitting between them. CDR3 size: 17 residues. In germline, CDR1 is MGHRA, CDR2 YSYEKL. CDR3 sequence: CASSQDVGTSYQETQYF. DNA of the CDR3: TGCGCCAGCAGCCAAGATGTAGGGACATCGTACCAAGAGACCCAGTACTTC.

The chain uses TRBV13 and TRBJ2-1; 7 bases are shared with TRBD2. The V segment lost 5 bases and the J segment 0 bases; nucleotides outside the gene matches: 10. Germline lookup yields CDR1 PRHDT and CDR2 FYEKMQ (reference sequence). The CDR3 runs 17 residues. The DNA for the CDR3 is TGTGCCAGCAGCCCCGGGGGAGGGCCCGGCTCCTACAATGAGCAGTTCTTC. Amino acids: CASSPGGGPGSYNEQFF.

This chain connects TRBV4-1 to TRBJ2-7; a possible D gene is TRBD1 (6 bases). The CDR3 is 14 residues long. CDR1 and CDR2 from the germline V gene are MGHRA and YSYEKL. With 1 base removed from V and 4 bases from J, the gap between germline ends came to 11 bases. The DNA of the CDR3 is TGCGCCAGCAGCCAAGTAGGCCAGGGGTACGAGCAGTACTTC. Protein: CASSQVGQGYEQYF.

This clone was picked up one time. The chain's CDR3 is CASSVDTGHSPLHF. In DNA, the CDR3 is TGTGCCAGCAGCGTAGACACAGGGCACTCACCCCTCCACTTT. The chain combines TRBV9 with TRBJ1-6; D may be TRBD1 (6 bases). The CDR3 has 14 amino acids. CDR1 is SGDLS, CDR2 YYNGEE, per germline. Trimming removed 0 bases from V and 10 bases from J, with 11 bases in between.

The chain has TRBV18 and TRBJ1-2, with D uncertain. V was clipped by 0 bases and J by 6 bases, with 8 bases between them. CDR1 and CDR2 (germline): KGHSH, LQKENI. This CDR3 has 13 residues. The CDR3 nucleotides are TGTGCCAGCTCACCACCGTCAGCGGATGGCTACACCTTC. Protein product: CASSPPSADGYTF.

V gene TRBV7-8 combines with J gene TRBJ2-1; TRBD2 agrees at 11 bases. The germline gives CDR1 SGHVS, CDR2 FQNEAQ. V dropped 5 bases and J dropped 6; count of bases not matched to a gene: 6. The CDR3 is made up of 15 amino acids. Here the CDR3 DNA reads TGTGCCAGCAGCCAACTAGCGGGAGAACTCAATGAGCAGTTCTTC. The encoded protein is CASSQLAGELNEQFF.

V and J are TRBV2 and TRBJ1-2; 8 nucleotides match TRBD1. CDR1 is SNHLY and CDR2 is FYNNEI in the germline V gene. The CDR3 consists of 13 residues. The ends lost 6 bases at V and 7 bases at J; junction bases unmatched: 7. In nucleotides, the CDR3 is TGTGCCAGCAGAGACAGGGGACCTATTGGCTACACCTTC. Protein product: CASRDRGPIGYTF.

This clone was seen just once. The rearrangement uses TRBV28 and TRBJ2-7, with TRBD2 matching over 12 bases. CDR3 length: 14 amino acids. Germline V lookup: CDR1 MDHEN, CDR2 SYDVKM. V lost 10 bases, J lost 6 bases, and 10 bases stayed unmatched. CDR3 bases: TGTGCCACCTACCTAGCGGGAGGGCCCGGCGAGCAGTACTTC. It encodes CATYLAGGPGEQYF.

The genes are TRBV7-9 and TRBJ1-2; 9 nucleotides align to TRBD1. CDR1 is SEHNR and CDR2 is FQNEAQ in the germline V gene (reference sequence). V shed 1 base, J shed 3 bases, and the junction held 3 bases outside the gene matches. CDR3 size: 15 residues. The CDR3 DNA reads TGTGCCAGCAGCTTAGGGACAGGGGATTACTATGGCTACACCTTC. Protein: CASSLGTGDYYGYTF.

V is TRBV29-1 and J is TRBJ2-3; D is uncertain. V was trimmed by 0 bases and J by 4 bases, leaving 8 bases between them. The CDR3 is 13 residues long. CDR1 SQVTM and CDR2 ANQGSEA come from the germline V gene. As DNA, the CDR3 is TGCAGCGTTGAAGATCCCCCCTCAGATACGCAGTATTTT. It codes for CSVEDPPSDTQYF.

The V and J genes are TRBV7-9 and TRBJ1-5; tentatively, D is TRBD1 (5 bases). Per the germline V gene, CDR1 is SEHNR and CDR2 is FQNEAQ (reference sequence). V lost 5 bases, J lost 9 bases, and 14 bases lay in between. The CDR3 sequence is 13 residues long. The chain's CDR3 is CASSPGASRPQHF. For the CDR3, the DNA is TGTGCCAGCAGCCCTGGGGCGAGCCGGCCCCAGCATTTT.

This clone was seen just once. The chain carries TRBV5-1 and TRBJ2-5, with 11 bases that match TRBD2. The J call may not be correct, given that the DNA end is closer to TRBJ2-7. The CDR3 is 16 residues long. Per germline, CDR1 SGHRS and CDR2 YFSETQ. CDR3 protein: CASSLVASGRIHEQYF. CDR3 DNA sequence: TGCGCCAGCAGCTTGGTGGCTAGCGGGAGGATACACGAGCAGTACTTC.

V gene TRBV28 combines with J gene TRBJ2-7, with D possibly TRBD1 on 6 matching bases. CDR1 MDHEN and CDR2 SYDVKM come from the germline V gene. The CDR3 has 14 residues. Between the trimmed V and J ends, which lost 6 bases and 5 bases, there was a span of 17 bases. DNA for the CDR3: TGTGCCAGCAGCTCTCCACAGGGTATCCACGAGCAGTACTTC. This gives the protein CASSSPQGIHEQYF.